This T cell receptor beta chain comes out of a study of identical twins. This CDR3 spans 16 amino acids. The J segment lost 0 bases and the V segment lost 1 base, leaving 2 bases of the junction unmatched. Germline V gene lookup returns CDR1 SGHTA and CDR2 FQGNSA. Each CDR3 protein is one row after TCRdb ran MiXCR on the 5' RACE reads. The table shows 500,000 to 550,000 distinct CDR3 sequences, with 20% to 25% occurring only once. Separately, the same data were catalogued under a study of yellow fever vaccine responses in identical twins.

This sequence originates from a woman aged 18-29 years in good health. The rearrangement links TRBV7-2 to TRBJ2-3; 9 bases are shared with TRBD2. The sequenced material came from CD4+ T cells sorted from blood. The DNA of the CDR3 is TGTGCCAGCAGCTTAGAGGCGGGAGGGAGCACAGATACGCAGTATTTT. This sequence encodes CASSLEAGGSTDTQYF.